This T cell receptor beta chain was sequenced during a study of blood T cell repertoires in COVID-19. In the study overall: Collection of acute and convalescent COVID-19 samples took place in the United States, Italy and Spain. The analysed material was cDNA or gDNA that came from T cells, B-cell-depleted T cells, or PBMCs.

The CDR3 has 17 amino acids. Germline values: CDR1 LGHNT, CDR2 FRNRAP. On this clone itself: The germline gene is not matched at one end of the junction; a read error may be the cause.

In the authors' workflow: Reference gene primer amplification gave estimated nucleated cell counts. Libraries were prepared by immunoSEQ multiplex PCR; TCRdb keeps only in-frame clonotypes and omits some of them. V, J and clone size derive from that table, while D and trimming were established from the DNA sequence. The table records some 97,000 clones, 80% to 95% of them present only once. The V and J genes are TRBV12-5 and TRBJ2-5; 13 bases line up with TRBD2. The clonotype originates from a man aged 70 or older with acute or convalescent COVID-19. The sample comprised peripheral blood. CDR3: CASVLGRLAGGRETQYF. The CDR3 region has the DNA TGTGCTAGTGTTTTGGGAAGACTAGCGGGAGGAAGAGAGACCCAGTACTTC.